These T cell receptor beta chains were read from a single sample in a study of cytomegalovirus exposure and HLA in healthy donors. The table came from immunoSEQ multiplex PCR; TCRdb's copy has only in-frame clones and leaves some out. Of around 150,000 clones listed, about 81% are singletons. Sample: PBMCs. The origin of the receptors is a girl aged 2 to 10 in good health and CMV-seropositive. Each CDR3 is given with its conserved first and last residue. Each record gives: J gene, V gene, CDR3 protein.

J: TRBJ2-2
V: TRBV30
CDR3: CAWSVPGTNTGELFF

J: TRBJ2-7
V: TRBV6-5
CDR3: CASRSLGQGFEQYF

J: TRBJ1-2
V: TRBV5-4
CDR3: CASRGGMGANYGYTF

J: TRBJ2-2
V: TRBV29-1
CDR3: CSVRDRGTGELFF

J: TRBJ2-1
V: TRBV28
CDR3: CASSLSGFEQFF

J: TRBJ2-7
V: TRBV6-5
CDR3: CASSQGQGAVKEQYF

J: TRBJ2-5
V: TRBV28
CDR3: CASSSPGGREETQYF

J: TRBJ1-1
V: TRBV2
CDR3: CASSGFQGRTEAFF

J: TRBJ2-1
V: TRBV30
CDR3: CAWSVQREGSGEQFF

J: TRBJ2-1
V: TRBV6-5
CDR3: CASSGTRRGNEQFF

J: TRBJ2-1
V: TRBV5-1
CDR3: CASSQDSHGEQFF